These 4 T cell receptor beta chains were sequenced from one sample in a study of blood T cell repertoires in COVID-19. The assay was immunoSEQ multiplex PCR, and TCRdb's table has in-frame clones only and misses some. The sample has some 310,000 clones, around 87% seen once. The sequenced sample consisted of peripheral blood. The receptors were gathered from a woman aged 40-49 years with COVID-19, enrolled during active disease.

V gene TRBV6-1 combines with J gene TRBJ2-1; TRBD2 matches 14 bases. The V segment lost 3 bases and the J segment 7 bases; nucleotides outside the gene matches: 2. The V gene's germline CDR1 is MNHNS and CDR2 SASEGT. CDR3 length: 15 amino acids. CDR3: CASSDWTSGRNEQFF. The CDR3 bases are TGTGCCAGCAGTGATTGGACTAGCGGGAGGAATGAGCAGTTCTTC.

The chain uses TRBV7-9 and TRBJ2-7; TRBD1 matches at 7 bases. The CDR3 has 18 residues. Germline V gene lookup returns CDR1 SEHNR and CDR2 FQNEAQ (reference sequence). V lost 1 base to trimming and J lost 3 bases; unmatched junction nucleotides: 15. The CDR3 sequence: CASSLEKRRQGTLYEQYF. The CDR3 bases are TGTGCCAGCAGCTTAGAGAAGAGAAGACAGGGTACACTCTACGAGCAGTACTTC. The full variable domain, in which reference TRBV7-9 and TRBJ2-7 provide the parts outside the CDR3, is DTGVSQNPRHKITKRGQNVTFRCDPISEHNRLYWYRQTLGQGPEFLTYFQNEAQLEKSRLLSDRFSAERPKGSFSTLEIQRTEQGDSAMYLCASSLEKRRQGTLYEQYFGPGTRLTVT.

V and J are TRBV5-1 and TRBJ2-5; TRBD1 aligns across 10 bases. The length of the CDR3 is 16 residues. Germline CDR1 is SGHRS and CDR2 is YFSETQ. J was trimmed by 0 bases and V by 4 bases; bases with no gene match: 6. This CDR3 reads CASSPGDRGDQETQYF. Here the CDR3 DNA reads TGCGCCAGCAGCCCCGGGGACAGGGGAGACCAAGAGACCCAGTACTTC.

CDR3 loop: CASSLTGEPQHF. As DNA, the CDR3 is TGCGCCAGCAGCTTGACAGGGGAGCCCCAGCATTTT. The chain is built from TRBV5-1 and TRBJ1-5, with 7 positions matching TRBD1. Germline loops: CDR1 SGHRS, CDR2 YFSETQ. V lost 1 base, J lost 8 bases, and 0 bases stayed unmatched. This CDR3 contains 12 residues.